There are many counts of the clone carrying this T cell receptor beta chain. Its specificity is not known. This record comes from a study of spatial heterogeneity in lung cancer. General study findings and limits: Mutation tallies in tumors tracked expanded intratumoral alpha and beta TCR counts.

CDR3 size: 16 residues. Trimming at V came to 4 bases and at J to 5 bases, leaving 8 bases not matched to a gene. CDR1 and CDR2 (germline): MDHEN, SYDVKM. TCRdb independently ran MiXCR on the 5' RACE reads; one entry per CDR3 protein. Of around 21,000 distinct CDR3 sequences in the sample, around 2.8% were seen once. Time point: sample taken at primary tumor resection. V usage is TRBV28 and J usage is TRBJ1-6, with 7 positions matching TRBD1. The receptor's source is a male donor with early-stage non-small cell lung cancer. Material: lung tumor tissue, obtained at surgery. As DNA, the CDR3 is TGTGCCAGCAGTTCGGACAGGATTGGGGATAATTCACCCCTCCACTTT. This gives the protein CASSSDRIGDNSPLHF.